Sequencing of this TCR beta chain was carried out in a study of blood T cell repertoires in COVID-19. Study information: T cells, B-cell-depleted T cells, or PBMCs supplied cDNA or gDNA.

Germline V lookup: CDR1 SGHRS, CDR2 YFSETQ. V lost 8 bases, J lost 4 bases, and 7 bases stayed unmatched. The CDR3 has 13 amino acids. Some clones are missing from TCRdb's copy, which holds only in-frame ones; the method was immunoSEQ multiplex PCR. The table has 90,000 to 130,000 clones, roughly 84% seen once. This TCR was sampled from a man between 40 and 49 years old with acute or convalescent COVID-19. This chain connects TRBV5-1 to TRBJ1-2; 8 bases agree with TRBD1. Sequencing was done on a sample of peripheral blood. The CDR3 bases are TGCGCCAGGCAGGGGGCCTCTGGCTATGGCTACACCTTC. This gives the protein CARQGASGYGYTF.